This T cell receptor (beta chain) appears in the sequencing data of a study of blood T cell repertoires in COVID-19. In the study overall: The study drew acute and convalescent COVID-19 samples from the United States, Italy and Spain. Nucleic acid was either cDNA or gDNA, and it came from T cells, B-cell-depleted T cells, or PBMCs.

This CDR3 comprises 13 residues. V lost 6 bases and J lost 5; bases outside the gene matches: 4. CDR1 MDHEN and CDR2 SYDVKM come from the germline V gene. Original processing methods: Nucleated cell counts were estimated from reference gene primer amplification. Clones were sequenced by immunoSEQ multiplex PCR, and TCRdb holds only the in-frame ones, with some missing. V and J calls and clone size come straight from that table; D and trimming were deduced from the DNA. The sample has about 30,000 clones, approximately 88% seen once. The clonotype comes from a man aged 55 to 69 with active COVID-19. V gene TRBV28 combines with J gene TRBJ2-7; TRBD1 matches at 10 bases. What was sequenced was peripheral blood. CDR3 residues: CASSWDRGHEQYF. CDR3 DNA sequence: TGTGCCAGCAGCTGGGACAGGGGCCACGAGCAGTACTTC.